The rows below give T cell receptor beta chains drawn from one sample of a study of T cells in Graves' hyperthyroidism and ophthalmopathy. Via MiXCR, TCRdb re-called the multiplex PCR reads, giving one row per CDR3 protein. Among approximately 570,000 distinct CDR3 sequences listed, 15% to 20% were seen once. The sample consisted of blood. Every receptor here comes from a man aged 35-49 years with Graves' ophthalmopathy. CDR3s include the opening cysteine and the closing phenylalanine or tryptophan. D genes are given only for firm matches. The size of a clone is reported for some rows only, either as once, few or many, or as a class for expanded clones.

>.|TRBV7-2|TRBJ2-3|.
CASSAGRTATGDTQYF
TGTGCCAGCAGCGCCGGAAGGACTGCGACCGGGGATACGCAGTATTTT
>few|TRBV7-9|TRBJ1-1|.
CASSRMGSNTEAFF
TGTGCCAGCAGCCGAATGGGAAGCAACACTGAAGCTTTCTTT
>many|TRBV20-1|TRBJ2-7|.
CSARLHTGTEQYF
TGCAGTGCTAGACTACACACAGGGACCGAGCAGTACTTC
>few|TRBV18|TRBJ1-5|.
CASSPKQPQHF
TGTGCCAGCTCACCGAAGCAGCCCCAGCATTTT
>many|TRBV9|TRBJ2-2|TRBD2
CASSVIAGGTGELFF
TGTGCCAGCAGCGTAATAGCGGGAGGCACCGGGGAGCTGTTTTTT
>many|TRBV11-2|TRBJ2-5|.
CASSFGGGGSQETQYF
TGTGCCAGCAGCTTCGGTGGCGGGGGCAGCCAAGAGACCCAGTACTTC
>.|TRBV7-8|TRBJ1-1|TRBD1
CASSLRRAGQRFMNTEAFF
TGTGCCAGCAGCTTAAGGCGGGCGGGACAGCGATTCATGAACACTGAAGCTTTCTTT
>many|TRBV7-9|TRBJ2-7|.
CASSPTKGQSSYEQYF
TGTGCCAGCAGCCCCACGAAGGGGCAGAGCTCCTACGAGCAGTACTTC
>.|TRBV7-9|TRBJ2-5|.
CAGYVGETQYF
TGTGCGGGTTACGTAGGAGAGACCCAGTACTTC
>many|TRBV2|TRBJ1-5|TRBD1
CASRSRDREWGQPQHF
TGTGCCAGCAGATCTAGGGACAGGGAGTGGGGTCAGCCCCAGCATTTT
>.|TRBV7-9|TRBJ2-5|TRBD1
CASSSGQGTIETQYF
TGTGCCAGCAGTTCGGGACAGGGGACGATAGAGACCCAGTACTTC
>.|TRBV5-1|TRBJ2-1|.
CASSLDAHREQFF
TGCGCCAGCAGCTTGGATGCGCATCGCGAGCAGTTCTTC
>many|TRBV5-1|TRBJ2-7|TRBD1
CASSLGQGTDYEQYF
TGCGCCAGCAGCTTGGGACAGGGCACAGACTACGAGCAGTACTTC
>many|TRBV28|TRBJ2-7|.
CASSLGYRAYEQYF
TGTGCCAGCAGTTTAGGCTACAGGGCCTACGAGCAGTACTTC
>few|TRBV29-1|TRBJ2-1|.
CSVDGSGNEQFF
TGCAGCGTTGACGGGAGCGGGAATGAGCAGTTCTTC
>.|TRBV13|TRBJ2-6|.
CASSLIRTERANVLTF
TGTGCCAGCAGCTTAATTCGGACGGAAAGGGCCAACGTCCTGACTTTC
>.|TRBV28|TRBJ2-1|TRBD1
CASSFPGQYHNEQFF
TGTGCCAGCAGTTTCCCGGGACAGTACCACAATGAGCAGTTCTTC
>few|TRBV2|TRBJ1-4|TRBD1
CASNGGSQGGNEKLFF
TGTGCCAGCAACGGGGGGTCACAGGGGGGGAATGAAAAACTGTTTTTT
>.|TRBV5-1|TRBJ1-1|TRBD1
CASSYGTGGMNTEAFF
TGCGCCAGCAGCTATGGGACAGGGGGAATGAACACTGAAGCTTTCTTT
>once|TRBV19|TRBJ1-2|.
CASNRPDSTNYGYTF
TGTGCCAGTAACCGCCCTGACAGTACTAACTATGGCTACACCTTC
>many|TRBV12-3/TRBV12-4|TRBJ2-3|TRBD2
CASSLRSGITDTQYF
TGTGCCAGCAGTTTAAGGAGCGGGATCACAGATACGCAGTATTTT
>few|TRBV6-1|TRBJ2-4|TRBD2
CASSEVRGGRDIQYF
TGTGCCAGCAGTGAAGTGCGGGGGGGCCGAGACATTCAGTACTTC
>many|TRBV27|TRBJ2-7|.
CASIRGSEQYF
TGTGCCAGCATCAGGGGATCCGAGCAGTACTTC
>.|TRBV3-1|TRBJ2-1|TRBD2
CASSPFLAGLDNEQFF
TGTGCCAGCAGCCCTTTCTTAGCGGGTCTCGACAATGAGCAGTTCTTC
>many|TRBV30|TRBJ2-7|.
CAWSVLDYEQYF
TGTGCCTGGAGTGTACTGGACTACGAGCAGTACTTC
>many|TRBV2|TRBJ2-5|TRBD2
CASSEEGGSETQYF
TGTGCCAGCAGTGAAGAGGGAGGGTCGGAGACCCAGTACTTC
>many|TRBV5-6|TRBJ2-1|TRBD2
CASSYGTSGVNNEQFF
TGTGCCAGCAGCTACGGGACTAGCGGGGTAAACAATGAGCAGTTCTTC
>once|TRBV5-1|TRBJ2-7|.
CASSLELVGDQQYF
TGCGCCAGCAGCTTGGAACTAGTGGGCGATCAGCAGTACTTC
>few|TRBV15|TRBJ1-2|.
CATSRQGDYGYTF
TGTGCCACCAGCAGACAGGGTGACTATGGCTACACCTTC
>many|TRBV28|TRBJ1-5|.
CASRARVSLRGQPQHF
TGTGCCAGCAGGGCCCGGGTATCTCTACGTGGACAGCCCCAGCATTTT
>.|TRBV7-2|TRBJ1-5|.
CASSLWHNQPQHF
TGTGCCAGCAGCTTGTGGCATAATCAGCCCCAGCATTTT
>.|TRBV7-2|TRBJ1-5|.
CASSLALGVGNQPQHF
TGTGCCAGCAGCTTAGCGCTGGGGGTGGGGAATCAGCCCCAGCATTTT
>few|TRBV11-1|TRBJ2-7|.
CASSPTAGITYEQYF
TGTGCCAGCAGCCCGACGGCGGGCATTACCTACGAGCAGTACTTC
>many|TRBV12-3/TRBV12-4|TRBJ1-5|TRBD1
CASRGTGGWNQPQHF
TGTGCCAGCAGGGGGACAGGGGGGTGGAATCAGCCCCAGCATTTT
>many|TRBV6-5|TRBJ2-2|.
CASSYSYWRQDTGELFF
TGTGCCAGCAGTTACTCCTACTGGCGGCAGGACACCGGGGAGCTGTTTTTT
>.|TRBV30|TRBJ1-1|TRBD1
CAWSARPGGAAFF
TGTGCCTGGAGCGCTCGCCCAGGGGGCGCTGCTTTCTTT
>many|TRBV6-2/TRBV6-3|TRBJ1-1|.
CASSYVGQNTEAFF
TGTGCCAGCAGTTACGTAGGACAGAACACTGAAGCTTTCTTT
>few|TRBV6-1|TRBJ2-3|TRBD2
CASSGKRGGPDTQYF
TGTGCCAGCAGCGGCAAGCGGGGGGGCCCCGATACGCAGTATTTT
>few|TRBV5-6|TRBJ2-1|.
CASGTGSRYNEQFF
TGTGCCAGCGGGACGGGGTCACGGTACAATGAGCAGTTCTTC
>.|TRBV6-6|TRBJ2-7|.
CASSYRGTADEQYF
TGTGCCAGCAGTTACAGGGGTACTGCTGACGAGCAGTACTTC
>.|TRBV20-1|TRBJ2-3|.
CSARESEVSTDTQYF
TGCAGTGCTAGGGAGTCTGAAGTTAGCACAGATACGCAGTATTTT
>.|TRBV19|TRBJ1-2|.
CASSFTTGQRGYTF
TGTGCCAGTAGTTTCACGACAGGCCAAAGGGGCTACACCTTC
>once|TRBV10-3|TRBJ2-3|TRBD2
CAAGLAGVLRGTDTQYF
TGTGCCGCAGGACTAGCGGGGGTCCTCCGGGGCACAGATACGCAGTATTTT
>few|TRBV28|TRBJ2-7|.
CASRPRGGGSYEQYF
TGTGCCAGCAGACCCAGGGGCGGAGGGTCCTACGAGCAGTACTTC
>many|TRBV6-1|TRBJ2-3|TRBD2
CASRAGTSGFTDTQYF
TGTGCCAGCAGGGCCGGGACTAGCGGATTCACAGATACGCAGTATTTT
>.|TRBV7-9|TRBJ2-1|TRBD2
CASGYPPTGTSGRHEQFF
TGTGCCAGCGGATACCCCCCTACCGGGACTAGCGGGAGGCATGAGCAGTTCTTC
>few|TRBV9|TRBJ2-1|.
CASSVVGYNEQFF
TGTGCCAGCAGCGTAGTAGGTTACAATGAGCAGTTCTTC
>many|TRBV5-1|TRBJ2-7|TRBD1
CASSASPGQGIQYEQYF
TGCGCCAGCAGCGCGTCTCCGGGACAGGGGATTCAGTACGAGCAGTACTTC
>.|TRBV20-1|TRBJ2-1|TRBD1
CSESGTGGSYNEQFF
TGCAGTGAATCCGGGACAGGGGGTTCCTACAATGAGCAGTTCTTC
>few|TRBV10-3|TRBJ2-7|.
CANSQGGQYF
TGTGCCAACTCTCAAGGGGGGCAGTACTTC
>many|TRBV7-2|TRBJ2-2|TRBD2
CASSHTSGRAPTGELFF
TGTGCCAGCAGCCATACTAGCGGGAGGGCGCCGACCGGGGAGCTGTTTTTT
>many|TRBV12-3/TRBV12-4|TRBJ2-1|.
CASSPRRSNEQFF
TGTGCCAGCAGTCCTCGGCGGTCCAATGAGCAGTTCTTC
>few|TRBV6-6|TRBJ2-5|.
CASSYEGLETQYF
TGTGCCAGCAGTTACGAGGGTTTGGAGACCCAGTACTTC
>few|TRBV7-3|TRBJ2-2|.
CASSLQLGAGAYTGELFF
TGTGCCAGCAGCTTACAGTTAGGGGCGGGGGCCTACACCGGGGAGCTGTTTTTT
>many|TRBV4-1|TRBJ2-7|.
CASSQDPGSGSYEQYF
TGCGCCAGCAGCCAAGATCCAGGGTCCGGATCGTACGAGCAGTACTTC
>.|TRBV11-2|TRBJ2-1|TRBD2
CASSWNLAGRRDEQFF
TGTGCCAGCAGCTGGAACCTAGCGGGAAGGAGGGATGAGCAGTTCTTC
>many|TRBV3-1|TRBJ2-7|.
CASSQDAYEQYF
TGTGCCAGCAGCCAAGATGCGTACGAGCAGTACTTC
>many|TRBV6-1|TRBJ2-1|TRBD2
CASRVGLAAYNEQFF
TGTGCCAGCAGGGTGGGACTAGCGGCATACAATGAGCAGTTCTTC
>.|TRBV11-2|TRBJ2-5|TRBD2
CASSLPLGGAETQYF
TGTGCCAGCAGCTTACCTCTGGGAGGGGCAGAGACCCAGTACTTC
>.|TRBV12-3/TRBV12-4|TRBJ2-4|.
CASSFGQRAKKNIQYF
TGTGCCAGCAGTTTTGGGCAGCGGGCCAAAAAAAACATTCAGTACTTC